The 23 T cell receptor beta chains reported below all come from one sample, sequenced in a study of prognosis after radiotherapy for stage I lung cancer. Genomic DNA provided the template from which TCR beta CDR3 was amplified by two-round multiplex PCR. Used in first-round PCR were primers specific to each TRBV and TRBJ gene. TCRdb itself ran the multiplex PCR reads through MiXCR, one entry per CDR3 protein. In the table there are 20,000 to 30,000 distinct CDR3 sequences, around 34% of which are singletons. Sequenced here: PBMCs, sampled before or after stereotactic body radiation therapy (not recorded which). These TCRs come from a donor over 45 with non-small cell lung cancer.

This clonotype has a count of ten or more. This chain uses TRBV5-6 with TRBJ2-1, with 7 nucleotides matching TRBD2. With 3 bases clipped from V and 5 bases from J, the junction kept 11 bases outside the gene matches. From germline, CDR1 is SGHDT and CDR2 YYEEEE. The length of the CDR3 is 16 residues. CDR3 region: CASSSPLAVPNNEQFF. In DNA, the CDR3 is TGTGCCAGCAGCTCCCCCCTAGCGGTTCCAAACAATGAGCAGTTCTTC.

V gene TRBV6-1 combines with J gene TRBJ1-2, with D tentatively TRBD1 (5 bases). Germline CDR1 is MNHNS and CDR2 is SASEGT. The CDR3 runs 14 residues. The V end lost 9 bases, the J end lost 4 bases, and 18 bases lay between the germline ends. CDR3 sequence reads: CASIPSGRGYGYTF. In nucleotides, the CDR3 is TGTGCCAGTATACCCTCGGGGCGGGGCTATGGCTACACCTTC.

This clonotype was counted many times. At one end the junction does not follow the germline gene, possibly because of a read error. The chain joins TRBV7-9 to TRBJ2-7; D possibly corresponds to TRBD2 (5 bases). CDR3 size: 13 residues. Per germline, CDR1 SEHNR and CDR2 FQNEAQ (reference sequence). CDR3 sequence (DNA): TGTGCCAGCAGCTTAGCCCCCGCGGGTGAGCTGTCCTTC. As protein: CASSLAPAGELSF.

The rearrangement uses TRBV11-3 and TRBJ2-2, with D unresolved. CDR1 is SGHNT, CDR2 YENEEA, per germline. Deletions cut 7 bases from V and 3 bases from J, with 15 bases between. CDR3 length equals 15 residues. CDR3 loop: CASKLDGWDTGELFF. The CDR3 DNA follows: TGTGCCAGCAAATTAGACGGGTGGGACACCGGGGAGCTGTTTTTT.

This clonotype has at least ten counts. The chain employs TRBV4-3 and TRBJ2-7; no definite D call. From germline, CDR1 is LGHNA and CDR2 YSLEER. V was clipped by 1 base and J by 3 bases, with 16 bases between them. CDR3 size: 16 residues. DNA for the CDR3: TGCGCCAGCAGCCAAGCCCTCCGGACCGATTACTACGAGCAGTACTTC. The encoded protein is CASSQALRTDYYEQYF.

This chain connects TRBV6-1 to TRBJ2-7, with 7 nucleotides matching TRBD1. Per germline, CDR1 MNHNS and CDR2 SASEGT. Trimming removed 10 bases from V and 10 bases from J; junction bases left unmatched: 16. This CDR3 is built from 13 residues. This CDR3 reads CATRTGVPGDQYF. For the CDR3, the DNA is TGTGCCACCAGGACAGGCGTACCAGGGGATCAGTACTTC.

As concerns this clonotype: This may arise from a read error, as a much more abundant clone is one base away. This chain uses TRBV29-1 with TRBJ2-1; D remains unclear. Looked up from germline, CDR1 is SQVTM and CDR2 is ANQGSEA. The CDR3 is 11 residues long. The V end lost 7 bases, the J end lost 7 bases, and 11 bases lay between the germline ends. The chain's CDR3 is CSASRINEQFF. CDR3 sequence (DNA): TGCAGCGCTAGTCGGATAAATGAGCAGTTCTTC.

This clonotype was picked up many times. The chain recombines TRBV11-2 with TRBJ2-3, with unresolved D. This CDR3 contains 13 residues. The germline V gene encodes CDR1 SGHAT and CDR2 FQNNGV. V was cut by 5 bases and J by 8 bases, with 14 bases left in between. Written as DNA, the CDR3 is TGTGCCAGCAGCCTATCGACTGAAGCTACGCAGTATTTT. It specifies CASSLSTEATQYF.

This clonotype was detected ten times or more. The chain recombines TRBV3-1 with TRBJ1-2, with no clear D. The CDR3 loop spans 14 amino acids. The germline V gene has CDR1 LGHDT and CDR2 YNNKEL (reference sequence). With 0 bases removed from V and 3 bases from J, the gap between germline ends came to 8 bases. Here the CDR3 reads CASSQEDVYYGYTF. CDR3 DNA sequence: TGTGCCAGCAGCCAAGAGGACGTCTACTATGGCTACACCTTC. Based on the CDR3 plus reference TRBV3-1 and TRBJ1-2, the full variable domain is DTAVSQTPKYLVTQMGNDKSIKCEQNLGHDTMYWYKQDSKKFLKIMFSYNNKELIINETVPNRFSPKSPDKAHLNLHINSLELGDSAVYFCASSQEDVYYGYTFGSGTRLTVV.

In its sample, this clonotype was seen many times. This rearrangement joins TRBV7-8 to TRBJ2-7, with no clear D. The CDR3 spans 12 residues. V lost 5 bases to trimming and J lost 2 bases, with 7 bases between them. Germline loops: CDR1 SGHVS, CDR2 FQNEAQ. As DNA, the CDR3 is TGTGCCAGCAGCCACGAGACCTACGAGCAGTACTTC. This gives the protein CASSHETYEQYF.

This clonotype showed up many times. The DNA for the CDR3 is TGTGCCAGTAGTCCACAGGGGACCGGCTACGAGCAGTACTTC. Protein sequence: CASSPQGTGYEQYF. V usage is TRBV19 and J usage is TRBJ2-7, with 7 positions matching TRBD1. Germline V lookup: CDR1 LNHDA, CDR2 SQIVND (reference sequence). With 5 bases clipped from V and 3 bases from J, the junction kept 7 bases outside the gene matches. The CDR3 length is 14 residues.

In its sample, this clonotype was seen many times. The chain carries TRBV5-1 and TRBJ2-7; TRBD2 matches at 8 bases. The ends lost 0 bases at V and 7 bases at J; junction bases unmatched: 15. CDR3 length: 17 amino acids. CDR1 is SGHRS and CDR2 is YFSETQ in the germline V gene. The CDR3 region is CASSLATGGWETREQYF. CDR3 DNA: TGCGCCAGCAGCTTGGCCACGGGAGGGTGGGAGACCCGGGAGCAGTACTTC.

This clonotype was detected ten times or more. The chain is built from TRBV7-9 and TRBJ2-1, with D perhaps being TRBD1 or TRBD2 (5 bases each). Trimming stripped 8 bases from V and 8 bases from J, with 10 bases between. CDR3 size: 11 residues. Germline values: CDR1 SEHNR, CDR2 FQNEAQ (reference sequence). This CDR3 reads CASGSRDEQFF. CDR3 DNA: TGTGCCAGCGGGAGCAGGGATGAGCAGTTCTTC.

This clonotype was picked up one time. CDR3 in amino acids: CSAAPGREGLGNEQFF. The CDR3 DNA reads as TGCAGTGCAGCCCCTGGGCGGGAGGGCCTGGGCAATGAGCAGTTCTTC. The chain has TRBV20-1 and TRBJ2-1; 9 nucleotides line up with TRBD2. The germline CDR1 and CDR2 sequences are DFQATT and SNEGSKA (reference sequence). The CDR3 loop spans 16 amino acids. V was clipped by 6 bases and J by 6 bases; unmatched bases: 15.

This clonotype was detected only once. This sequence joins TRBV2 and TRBJ2-3, with D uncertain. Trimming stripped 1 base from V and 7 bases from J, with 3 bases between. Germline V gives CDR1 SNHLY, CDR2 FYNNEI. The CDR3 has 11 amino acids. The CDR3 spells CASSEGNTQYF. Here the CDR3 DNA reads TGTGCCAGCAGTGAAGGAAATACGCAGTATTTT.

A word on this clonotype: One end of the junction varies from germline; a read error may be responsible. This rearrangement joins TRBV6-1 to TRBJ2-2; TRBD1 matches at 9 bases. Germline CDR1 and CDR2: MNHNS and SASEGT. This CDR3 has 15 residues. The CDR3 sequence: CASGPGQGFTWELFF. The CDR3 DNA is TGTGCCAGTGGTCCGGGACAGGGTTTCACCTGGGAGCTGTTCTTT.

This clonotype was detected ten times or more. The chain carries TRBV25-1 and TRBJ1-1, with TRBD1 matching over 9 bases. The junction had 15 bases not matched to a gene; V was cut back by 8 bases and J by 5 bases. The CDR3 has 16 amino acids. Germline-derived CDR1 and CDR2 are MGHDK and SYGVNS. CDR3 in amino acids: CASVAGRTGVGTEAFF. Written as DNA, the CDR3 is TGTGCCAGCGTGGCCGGAAGGACAGGGGTGGGTACTGAAGCTTTCTTT.

Many counts were recorded for this clonotype. The rearrangement links TRBV2 to TRBJ1-5; no definite D call. This CDR3 spans 13 amino acids. Trimming stripped 3 bases from V and 4 bases from J, with 7 bases between. Germline V gives CDR1 SNHLY, CDR2 FYNNEI. CDR3 coding DNA: TGTGCCAGCAGTGACAACCTGAATCAGCCCCAGCATTTT. Translation gives CASSDNLNQPQHF. Full variable domain (outside the CDR3, taken from reference TRBV2 and TRBJ1-5): EPEVTQTPSHQVTQMGQEVILRCVPISNHLYFYWYRQILGQKVEFLVSFYNNEISEKSEIFDDQFSVERPDGSNFTLKIRSTKLEDSAMYFCASSDNLNQPQHFGDGTRLSIL.

This clonotype was seen many times. This sequence joins TRBV7-3 and TRBJ2-1; TRBD2 aligns across 8 bases. The trim removed 1 base at V and 15 bases at J, leaving 14 bases unmatched. The CDR3 runs 15 residues. Germline assignment: CDR1 SGHTA and CDR2 FQGTGA. This chain's CDR3 is CASSLNSGERMGLFF. CDR3 coding DNA: TGTGCCAGCAGCTTAAATAGCGGGGAACGTATGGGGCTGTTCTTC.

This clonotype was recorded at least ten times. The chain recombines TRBV6-1 with TRBJ2-5, with TRBD2 matching over 13 bases. This CDR3 spans 15 amino acids. V trimming: 6 bases; J trimming: 2 bases; junction bases outside the gene matches: 3. CDR1 is MNHNS, CDR2 SASEGT, per germline. The CDR3 DNA sequence: TGTGCCAGCAGAAGACTAGCGGGGGGACAAGAGACCCAGTACTTC. This encodes CASRRLAGGQETQYF.

This clonotype occurred once. CDR3: CAWSRRSADTQYF. The CDR3 DNA is TGTGCCTGGAGTAGACGTAGCGCGGATACGCAGTATTTT. The chain is built from TRBV30 and TRBJ2-3; maybe TRBD2 (5 bases). This CDR3 is built from 13 residues. Germline V gives CDR1 GTSNPN, CDR2 SVGIG (reference sequence). V was cut by 2 bases and J by 6 bases, with 12 bases left in between.

This clonotype has at least ten counts. The chain's CDR3 is CAISESRVAGVYEQFF. In nucleotides, the CDR3 is TGTGCCATCAGTGAGTCGAGAGTAGCGGGAGTTTATGAGCAGTTCTTC. This chain connects TRBV10-3 to TRBJ2-1, with 9 bases matching TRBD2. With V trimmed by 0 bases and J by 8 bases, 8 bases remained unmatched. Germline loops: CDR1 ENHRY, CDR2 SYGVKD. This CDR3 region has 16 residues.

On this clonotype itself: A read error may explain this, as a much larger clone is one base away. This chain uses TRBV29-1 with TRBJ1-3; TRBD1 might be the D (5 bases). The V end lost 1 base, the J end lost 0 bases, and 16 bases lay between the germline ends. In germline, CDR1 is SQVTM, CDR2 ANQGSEA. The CDR3 consists of 17 residues. The CDR3 spells CSVEGLGQGNSGNTIYF. CDR3 DNA: TGCAGCGTTGAAGGTTTAGGACAAGGCAACTCTGGAAACACCATATATTTT.